A selection of T cell receptor beta chains follows, all from one sample in a study of blood T cells in healthy people across ages. One entry per CDR3 protein results from TCRdb running MiXCR on the 5' RACE reads. Of 450,000 to 650,000 distinct CDR3 sequences listed, 24% were seen once; the top ten hold roughly 9.4%. These records were also assigned to another study, of T cells of mothers and their children.

Material: blood. These receptors were collected from a boy between 10 and 17 years old in good health. The CDR3 runs from the conserved cysteine through the conserved F or W. Each record gives: D gene, V gene, clone size, J gene, CDR3 protein, CDR3 DNA. A D gene is named only where the DNA matches it firmly. A row's size may be missing; if present it is once, few, many or a size class.

d_gene: .
v_gene: TRBV27
abundance: few
j_gene: TRBJ1-4
CDR3aa: CASRPDSGNEKLFF
CDR3nt: TGTGCCAGCAGGCCGGACTCGGGGAATGAAAAACTGTTTTTT

d_gene: .
v_gene: TRBV3-1
abundance: .
j_gene: TRBJ2-7
CDR3aa: CASSRAAAGVLYEQYF
CDR3nt: TGTGCCAGCAGCCGGGCAGCGGCCGGGGTTCTCTACGAGCAGTACTTC

d_gene: .
v_gene: TRBV29-1
abundance: .
j_gene: TRBJ2-7
CDR3aa: CSAENGHEQYF
CDR3nt: TGCAGCGCTGAGAACGGGCACGAGCAGTACTTC

d_gene: .
v_gene: TRBV7-2
abundance: few
j_gene: TRBJ1-2
CDR3aa: CASSYGLGYGYTF
CDR3nt: TGTGCCAGCAGCTATGGGTTGGGCTATGGCTACACCTTC

d_gene: .
v_gene: TRBV14
abundance: .
j_gene: TRBJ2-5
CDR3aa: CASSQGFKRQETQYF
CDR3nt: TGTGCCAGCAGCCAAGGTTTCAAGCGCCAAGAGACCCAGTACTTC

d_gene: TRBD1
v_gene: TRBV15
abundance: .
j_gene: TRBJ2-3
CDR3aa: CATSEGAADTQYF
CDR3nt: TGTGCCACCAGCGAGGGGGCGGCCGATACGCAGTATTTT

d_gene: .
v_gene: TRBV11-3
abundance: .
j_gene: TRBJ2-2
CDR3aa: CTSSLAGQTNTGELFF
CDR3nt: TGTACCAGCAGCTTAGCCGGACAAACGAACACCGGGGAGCTGTTTTTT

d_gene: TRBD1
v_gene: TRBV11-2
abundance: .
j_gene: TRBJ2-4
CDR3aa: CASSLTGNPGLAKNIQYF
CDR3nt: TGTGCCAGCAGCTTGACAGGGAACCCCGGTTTAGCCAAAAACATTCAGTACTTC

d_gene: .
v_gene: TRBV6-6
abundance: few
j_gene: TRBJ2-7
CDR3aa: CASSSNGLPEYF
CDR3nt: TGTGCCAGCAGTTCGAACGGACTACCGGAGTACTTC

d_gene: .
v_gene: TRBV20-1
abundance: few
j_gene: TRBJ2-7
CDR3aa: CSARDGVSYEQYF
CDR3nt: TGCAGTGCTAGAGATGGGGTCTCCTACGAGCAGTACTTC

d_gene: .
v_gene: TRBV4-3
abundance: .
j_gene: TRBJ2-1
CDR3aa: CASSQEGVDLDYNEQFF
CDR3nt: TGCGCCAGCAGCCAAGAAGGTGTGGACTTGGACTACAATGAGCAGTTCTTC

d_gene: .
v_gene: TRBV19
abundance: few
j_gene: TRBJ2-6
CDR3aa: CASSRWTARFSGANVLTF
CDR3nt: TGTGCCAGTAGTCGTTGGACAGCTAGATTCTCTGGGGCCAACGTCCTGACTTTC

d_gene: .
v_gene: TRBV12-3/TRBV12-4
abundance: .
j_gene: TRBJ2-7
CDR3aa: CASSFRTTAYEQYF
CDR3nt: TGTGCCAGCAGTTTTCGGACAACCGCCTACGAGCAGTACTTC

d_gene: .
v_gene: TRBV11-2
abundance: .
j_gene: TRBJ2-4
CDR3aa: CASSSRLAKNIQYF
CDR3nt: TGTGCCAGCAGCTCGCGCCTGGCCAAAAACATTCAGTACTTC

d_gene: .
v_gene: TRBV30
abundance: .
j_gene: TRBJ2-5
CDR3aa: CAWILPRWLQETQYF
CDR3nt: TGTGCCTGGATCTTGCCCCGGTGGTTACAAGAGACCCAGTACTTC

d_gene: .
v_gene: TRBV9
abundance: .
j_gene: TRBJ2-3
CDR3aa: CASSPRQGITDTQYF
CDR3nt: TGTGCCAGCAGCCCCAGGCAGGGGATCACAGATACGCAGTATTTT

d_gene: .
v_gene: TRBV11-1
abundance: .
j_gene: TRBJ1-6
CDR3aa: CASSLPGANSPLHF
CDR3nt: TGTGCCAGCAGCTTACCAGGGGCGAATTCACCCCTCCACTTT

d_gene: .
v_gene: TRBV4-2
abundance: .
j_gene: TRBJ2-5
CDR3aa: CASSQDGPELF
CDR3nt: TGTGCCAGCAGCCAAGATGGCCCGGAGCTTTTC

d_gene: TRBD1
v_gene: TRBV6-2/TRBV6-3
abundance: .
j_gene: TRBJ1-1
CDR3aa: CASSYARDRSQAFF
CDR3nt: TGTGCCAGCAGTTATGCCCGGGACAGGAGTCAGGCTTTCTTT

d_gene: .
v_gene: TRBV7-9
abundance: .
j_gene: TRBJ2-7
CDR3aa: CASSSPGRNEQYF
CDR3nt: TGTGCCAGCAGCTCCCCAGGGCGGAACGAGCAGTACTTC

d_gene: .
v_gene: TRBV5-1
abundance: .
j_gene: TRBJ2-1
CDR3aa: CASSLEPGKSSYNEQFF
CDR3nt: TGCGCCAGCAGCTTAGAGCCGGGCAAGAGCTCCTACAATGAGCAGTTCTTC

d_gene: .
v_gene: TRBV2
abundance: few
j_gene: TRBJ1-3
CDR3aa: CASSEGAGSGNTIYF
CDR3nt: TGTGCCAGCAGTGAAGGGGCGGGCTCTGGAAACACCATATATTTT

d_gene: TRBD2
v_gene: TRBV28
abundance: .
j_gene: TRBJ2-5
CDR3aa: CASSPYTGLARGEAQYF
CDR3nt: TGTGCCAGCAGCCCTTATACGGGACTAGCGCGAGGGGAGGCCCAGTACTTT

d_gene: .
v_gene: TRBV15
abundance: .
j_gene: TRBJ2-1
CDR3aa: CATSRDLGLTLDEQFF
CDR3nt: TGTGCCACCAGCAGAGATCTTGGACTAACTCTCGATGAGCAGTTCTTC

d_gene: .
v_gene: TRBV28
abundance: .
j_gene: TRBJ2-1
CDR3aa: CASSPKVWYGADNEQFF
CDR3nt: TGTGCCAGCAGCCCTAAAGTCTGGTACGGGGCCGACAATGAGCAGTTCTTC

d_gene: .
v_gene: TRBV6-1
abundance: .
j_gene: TRBJ1-6
CDR3aa: CASSEYSGISPLHF
CDR3nt: TGTGCCAGCAGTGAATACTCTGGAATTTCACCCCTCCACTTT

d_gene: TRBD2
v_gene: TRBV11-2
abundance: few
j_gene: TRBJ2-1
CDR3aa: CASSSQRLAGAGQFF
CDR3nt: TGTGCCAGCAGCTCCCAGAGACTAGCGGGAGCTGGGCAGTTCTTC

d_gene: .
v_gene: TRBV28
abundance: .
j_gene: TRBJ2-1
CDR3aa: CASSSTPGYNEQFF
CDR3nt: TGTGCCAGCAGTTCCACACCCGGCTACAATGAGCAGTTCTTC

d_gene: .
v_gene: TRBV20-1
abundance: few
j_gene: TRBJ2-3
CDR3aa: CSAPLEVRVADTQYF
CDR3nt: TGCAGTGCACCTCTGGAGGTCAGGGTAGCAGATACGCAGTATTTT

d_gene: .
v_gene: TRBV25-1
abundance: few
j_gene: TRBJ1-1
CDR3aa: CASSDFRVGTEAFF
CDR3nt: TGTGCCAGCAGTGATTTCAGGGTTGGCACTGAAGCTTTCTTT

d_gene: .
v_gene: TRBV29-1
abundance: few
j_gene: TRBJ2-7
CDR3aa: CSVGAIPGTSPHEQYF
CDR3nt: TGCAGCGTTGGCGCCATTCCCGGGACATCGCCCCACGAGCAGTACTTC

d_gene: .
v_gene: TRBV6-1
abundance: few
j_gene: TRBJ1-5
CDR3aa: CASSPWAVPFNQPQHF
CDR3nt: TGTGCCAGCAGCCCTTGGGCGGTCCCCTTCAATCAGCCCCAGCATTTT

d_gene: .
v_gene: TRBV7-9
abundance: .
j_gene: TRBJ2-3
CDR3aa: CASSLPPGSADTQYF
CDR3nt: TGTGCCAGCAGCCTCCCCCCAGGGAGCGCAGATACGCAGTATTTT

d_gene: TRBD1
v_gene: TRBV4-3
abundance: few
j_gene: TRBJ2-7
CDR3aa: CASSQDLKNHPRTGGYEQYF
CDR3nt: TGCGCCAGCAGCCAAGATCTTAAAAATCACCCAAGGACAGGAGGCTACGAGCAGTACTTC

d_gene: .
v_gene: TRBV25-1
abundance: few
j_gene: TRBJ1-4
CDR3aa: CASSAPEGRGNEKLFF
CDR3nt: TGTGCCAGCAGTGCCCCTGAGGGGCGGGGTAATGAAAAACTGTTTTTT

d_gene: .
v_gene: TRBV20-1
abundance: once
j_gene: TRBJ1-4
CDR3aa: CSARDRFLSGRRNEKLFF
CDR3nt: TGCAGTGCTAGAGATCGGTTTCTTTCGGGGCGTCGGAATGAAAAACTGTTTTTT

d_gene: .
v_gene: TRBV27
abundance: .
j_gene: TRBJ2-7
CDR3aa: CASRPPQGQAYEQYF
CDR3nt: TGTGCCAGCAGACCTCCTCAGGGGCAAGCCTACGAGCAGTACTTC